This T cell receptor (beta chain) was captured by sequencing in a study of molecular identifiers for immune sequencing clone quantification. Generation of bulk TCR libraries relied on previously described methods and listed TCR primers. One entry per CDR3 protein, called by TCRdb with MiXCR from the PCR reads. This table holds around 65,000 distinct CDR3 sequences, around 17% found once. The CDR3 is made up of 19 amino acids. V lost 4 bases and J lost 3; bases outside the gene matches: 14. Germline V gives CDR1 LNHDA, CDR2 SQIVND (reference sequence). Study-wide findings and caveats: Effector cells kept over 99% of their molecules in clones above 20 RNA copies, while naive cells kept under 1% there.

This clonotype was found many times. Antigen: not known. The rearrangement uses TRBV19 and TRBJ2-1; 11 bases match TRBD2. Sequenced sample: naive CD8+ T cells from blood, with Jurkat cell RNA spiked in. Subset indicated: FACS-sorted CD8+CD4-CCR7+CD45RA+ naive T cells. This TCR was recovered from a human donor in good health. Some libraries in this study had Jurkat cell RNA spiked in. CDR3 region: CASSTPRGTSGGYYNEQFF. In DNA, the CDR3 is TGTGCCAGTAGTACCCCCAGGGGGACTAGCGGCGGTTACTACAATGAGCAGTTCTTC.